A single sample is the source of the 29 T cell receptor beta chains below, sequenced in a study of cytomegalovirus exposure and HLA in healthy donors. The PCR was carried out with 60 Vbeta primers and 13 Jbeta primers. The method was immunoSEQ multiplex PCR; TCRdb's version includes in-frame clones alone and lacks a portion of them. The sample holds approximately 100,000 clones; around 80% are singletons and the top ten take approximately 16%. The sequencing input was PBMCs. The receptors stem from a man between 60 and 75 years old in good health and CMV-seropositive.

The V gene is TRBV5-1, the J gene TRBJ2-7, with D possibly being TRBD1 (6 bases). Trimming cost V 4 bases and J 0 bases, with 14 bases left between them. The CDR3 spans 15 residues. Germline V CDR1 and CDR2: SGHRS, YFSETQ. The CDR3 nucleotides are TGCGCCAGCAGCCCCGCCCGGGACACCTCCTACGAGCAGTACTTC. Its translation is CASSPARDTSYEQYF. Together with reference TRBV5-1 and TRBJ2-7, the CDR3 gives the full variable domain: KAGVTQTPRYLIKTRGQQVTLSCSPISGHRSVSWYQQTPGQGLQFLFEYFSETQRNKGNFPGRFSGRQFSNSRSEMNVSTLELGDSALYLCASSPARDTSYEQYFGPGTRLTVT.

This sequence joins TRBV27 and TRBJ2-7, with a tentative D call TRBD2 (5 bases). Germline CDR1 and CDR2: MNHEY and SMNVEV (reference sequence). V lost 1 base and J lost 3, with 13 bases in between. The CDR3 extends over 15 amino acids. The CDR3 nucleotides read TGTGCCAGCAGTTTATTCACAGCCGGGAACTACGAGCAGTACTTC. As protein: CASSLFTAGNYEQYF.

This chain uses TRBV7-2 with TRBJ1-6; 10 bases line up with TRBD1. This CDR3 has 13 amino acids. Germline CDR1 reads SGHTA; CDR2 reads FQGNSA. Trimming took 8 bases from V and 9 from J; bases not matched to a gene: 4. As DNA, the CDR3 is TGTGCCAGCGGCTGGGACAGGGGTTCACCCCTCCACTTT. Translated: CASGWDRGSPLHF.

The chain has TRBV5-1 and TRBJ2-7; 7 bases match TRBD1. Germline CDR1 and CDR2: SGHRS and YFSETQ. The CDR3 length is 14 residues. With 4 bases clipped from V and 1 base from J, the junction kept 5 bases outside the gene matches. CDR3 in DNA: TGCGCCAGCAGCGGGAAGACAGGGTCCTACGAGCAGTACTTC. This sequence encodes CASSGKTGSYEQYF.

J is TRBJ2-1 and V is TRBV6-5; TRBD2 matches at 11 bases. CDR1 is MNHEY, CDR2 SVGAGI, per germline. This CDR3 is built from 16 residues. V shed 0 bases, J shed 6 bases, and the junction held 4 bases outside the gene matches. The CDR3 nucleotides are TGTGCCAGCAGTTACTCCAGACTAGCGGGGTTCAATGAGCAGTTCTTC. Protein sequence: CASSYSRLAGFNEQFF.

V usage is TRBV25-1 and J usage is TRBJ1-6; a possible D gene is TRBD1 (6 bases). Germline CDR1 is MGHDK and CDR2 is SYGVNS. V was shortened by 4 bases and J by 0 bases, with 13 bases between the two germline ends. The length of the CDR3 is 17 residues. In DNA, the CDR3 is TGTGCCAGCAGTGGGGGGACAACGAGCTCCTATAATTCACCCCTCCACTTT. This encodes CASSGGTTSSYNSPLHF.

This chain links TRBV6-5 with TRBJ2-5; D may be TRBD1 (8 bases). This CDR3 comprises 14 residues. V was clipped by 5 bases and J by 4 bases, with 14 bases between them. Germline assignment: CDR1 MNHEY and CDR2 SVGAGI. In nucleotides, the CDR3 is TGTGCCAGCAGTGACACAGGGGGGGTAGAGACCCAGTACTTC. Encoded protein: CASSDTGGVETQYF.

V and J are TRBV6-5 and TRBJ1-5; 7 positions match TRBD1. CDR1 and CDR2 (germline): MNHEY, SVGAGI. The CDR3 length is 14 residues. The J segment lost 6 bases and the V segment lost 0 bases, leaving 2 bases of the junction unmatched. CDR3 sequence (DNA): TGTGCCAGCAGTTACTCGAGGGGGCTTCAGCCCCAGCATTTT. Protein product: CASSYSRGLQPQHF.

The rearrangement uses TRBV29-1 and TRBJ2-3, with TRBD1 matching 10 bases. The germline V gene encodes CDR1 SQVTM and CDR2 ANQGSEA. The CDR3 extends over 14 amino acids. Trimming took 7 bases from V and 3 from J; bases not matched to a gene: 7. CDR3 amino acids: CSAARDRGTDTQYF. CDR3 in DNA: TGCAGCGCCGCCCGGGACAGGGGTACAGATACGCAGTATTTT.

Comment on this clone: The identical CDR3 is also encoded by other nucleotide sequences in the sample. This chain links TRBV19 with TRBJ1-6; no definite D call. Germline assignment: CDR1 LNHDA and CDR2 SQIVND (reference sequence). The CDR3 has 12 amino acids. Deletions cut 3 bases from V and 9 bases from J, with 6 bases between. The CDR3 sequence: CASSIGGSPLHF. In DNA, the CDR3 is TGTGCCAGTAGTATTGGCGGTTCACCCCTCCACTTT.

CDR3: CASSQNFRDTEAFF. CDR3 coding DNA: TGTGCCAGCAGTCAGAATTTCCGGGACACTGAAGCTTTCTTT. The V gene is TRBV7-8, the J gene TRBJ1-1; no firm D call. Trimming left V 6 bases short and J 3 bases short, with 14 bases between. The CDR3 sequence is 14 residues long. Germline lookup yields CDR1 SGHVS and CDR2 FQNEAQ.

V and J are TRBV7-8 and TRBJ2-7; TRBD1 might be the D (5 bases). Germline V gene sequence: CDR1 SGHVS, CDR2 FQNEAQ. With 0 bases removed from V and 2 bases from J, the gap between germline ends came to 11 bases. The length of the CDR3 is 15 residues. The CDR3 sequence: CASSLAWEQAYEQYF. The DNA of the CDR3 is TGTGCCAGCAGCTTAGCGTGGGAACAGGCCTACGAGCAGTACTTC.

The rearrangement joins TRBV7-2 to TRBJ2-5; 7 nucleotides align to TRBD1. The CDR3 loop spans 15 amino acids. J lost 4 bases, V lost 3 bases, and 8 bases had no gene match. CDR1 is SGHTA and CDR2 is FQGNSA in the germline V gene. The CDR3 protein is CASSFEGAEVETQYF. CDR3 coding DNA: TGTGCCAGCAGCTTCGAGGGGGCGGAGGTAGAGACCCAGTACTTC.

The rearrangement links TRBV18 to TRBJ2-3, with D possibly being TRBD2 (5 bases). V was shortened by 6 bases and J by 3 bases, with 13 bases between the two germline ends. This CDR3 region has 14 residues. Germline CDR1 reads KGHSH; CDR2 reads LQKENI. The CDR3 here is CASSVSGRTDTQYF. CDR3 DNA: TGTGCCAGCTCCGTGTCTGGGAGAACAGATACGCAGTATTTT.

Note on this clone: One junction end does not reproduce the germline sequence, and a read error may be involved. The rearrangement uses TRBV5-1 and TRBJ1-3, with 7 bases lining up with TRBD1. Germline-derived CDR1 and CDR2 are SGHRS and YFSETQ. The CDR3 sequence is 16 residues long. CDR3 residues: CPSRVAPGQVGNTIYF. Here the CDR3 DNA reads TGCCCCAGCAGAGTTGCACCAGGACAGGTCGGAAACACCATATATTTT.

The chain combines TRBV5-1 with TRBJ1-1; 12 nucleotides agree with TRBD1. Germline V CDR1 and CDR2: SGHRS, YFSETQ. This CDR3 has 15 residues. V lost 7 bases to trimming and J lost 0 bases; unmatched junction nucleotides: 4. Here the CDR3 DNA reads TGCGCCAGCGGGACAGGGGGCGGGTTGAACACTGAAGCTTTCTTT. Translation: CASGTGGGLNTEAFF.

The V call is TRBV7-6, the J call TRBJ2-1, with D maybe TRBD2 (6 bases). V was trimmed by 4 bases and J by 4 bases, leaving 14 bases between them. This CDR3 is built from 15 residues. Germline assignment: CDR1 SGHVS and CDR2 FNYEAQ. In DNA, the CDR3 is TGTGCCAGCAGCTCCGGGACTGGAGGTTACAATGAGCAGTTCTTC. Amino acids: CASSSGTGGYNEQFF. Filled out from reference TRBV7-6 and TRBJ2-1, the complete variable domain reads GAGVSQSPRYKVTKRGQDVALRCDPISGHVSLYWYRQALGQGPEFLTYFNYEAQQDKSGLPNDRFSAERPEGSISTLTIQRTEQRDSAMYRCASSSGTGGYNEQFFGPGTRLTVL.

The DNA for the CDR3 is TGTGCCAGCAGCTTACTCCGACAGGATAAGGGCACAGATACGCAGTATTTT. It codes for CASSLLRQDKGTDTQYF. The genes are TRBV7-8 and TRBJ2-3; D is perhaps TRBD1 (6 bases). The V end was cut by 2 bases, the J end by 1 base, with 16 bases between. Germline V gives CDR1 SGHVS, CDR2 FQNEAQ. The CDR3 contains 17 residues. The whole variable domain, filled in from reference TRBV7-8 and TRBJ2-3, reads GAGVSQSPRYKVAKRGQDVALRCDPISGHVSLFWYQQALGQGPEFLTYFQNEAQLDKSGLPSDRFFAERPEGSVSTLKIQRTQQEDSAVYLCASSLLRQDKGTDTQYFGPGTRLTVL.

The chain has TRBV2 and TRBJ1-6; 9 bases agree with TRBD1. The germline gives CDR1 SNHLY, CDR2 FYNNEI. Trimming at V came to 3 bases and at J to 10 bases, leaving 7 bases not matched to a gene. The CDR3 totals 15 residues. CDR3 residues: CASSEGTGLISPLHF. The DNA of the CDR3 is TGTGCCAGCAGTGAGGGGACAGGGCTCATATCACCCCTCCACTTT.

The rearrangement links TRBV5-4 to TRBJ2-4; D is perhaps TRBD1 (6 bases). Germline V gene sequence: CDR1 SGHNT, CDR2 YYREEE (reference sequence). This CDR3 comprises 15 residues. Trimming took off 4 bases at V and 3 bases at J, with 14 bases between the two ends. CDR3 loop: CASSPGTNSKNIQYF. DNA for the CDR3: TGTGCCAGCAGCCCCGGGACAAATAGCAAAAACATTCAGTACTTC. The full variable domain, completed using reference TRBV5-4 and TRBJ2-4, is ETGVTQSPTHLIKTRGQQVTLRCSSQSGHNTVSWYQQALGQGPQFIFQYYREEENGRGNFPPRFSGLQFPNYSSELNVNALELDDSALYLCASSPGTNSKNIQYFGAGTRLSVL.

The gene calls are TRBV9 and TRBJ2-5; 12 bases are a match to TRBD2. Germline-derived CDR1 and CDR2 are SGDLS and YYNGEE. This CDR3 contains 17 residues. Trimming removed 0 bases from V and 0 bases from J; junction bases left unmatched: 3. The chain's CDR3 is CASSVDTSGGYQETQYF. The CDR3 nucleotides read TGTGCCAGCAGCGTAGACACTAGCGGGGGGTACCAAGAGACCCAGTACTTC.

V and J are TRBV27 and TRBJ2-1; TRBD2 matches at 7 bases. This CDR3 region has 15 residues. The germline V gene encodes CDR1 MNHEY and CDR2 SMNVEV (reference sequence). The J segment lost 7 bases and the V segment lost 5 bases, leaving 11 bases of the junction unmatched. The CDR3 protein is CASSLRLAGGNEQFF. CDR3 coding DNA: TGTGCCAGCAGTCTCCGACTAGCTGGGGGGAATGAGCAGTTCTTC.

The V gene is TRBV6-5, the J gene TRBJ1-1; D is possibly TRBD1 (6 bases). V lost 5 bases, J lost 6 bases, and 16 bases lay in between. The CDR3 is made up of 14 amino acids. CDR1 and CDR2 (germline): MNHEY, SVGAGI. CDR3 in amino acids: CASSRGGARAEAFF. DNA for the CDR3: TGTGCCAGCAGTAGGGGGGGGGCTAGGGCTGAAGCTTTCTTT.

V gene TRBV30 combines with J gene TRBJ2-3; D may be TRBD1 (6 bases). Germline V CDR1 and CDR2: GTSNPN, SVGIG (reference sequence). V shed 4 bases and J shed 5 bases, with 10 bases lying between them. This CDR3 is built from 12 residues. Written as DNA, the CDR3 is TGTGCCTGGAATAGGGGACAAGATACGCAGTATTTT. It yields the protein CAWNRGQDTQYF.

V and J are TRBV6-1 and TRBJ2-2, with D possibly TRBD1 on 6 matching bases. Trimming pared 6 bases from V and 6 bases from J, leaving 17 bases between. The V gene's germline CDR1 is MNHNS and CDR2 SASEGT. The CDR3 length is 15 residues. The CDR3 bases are TGTGCCAGCAGAAGGCACAGGGATCTGCCCGGGGAGCTGTTTTTT. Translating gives CASRRHRDLPGELFF.

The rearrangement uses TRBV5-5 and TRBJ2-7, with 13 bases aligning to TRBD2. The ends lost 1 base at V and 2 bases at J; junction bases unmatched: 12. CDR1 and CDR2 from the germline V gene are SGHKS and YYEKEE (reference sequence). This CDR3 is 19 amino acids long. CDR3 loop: CASSLPPGLAGKITYEQYF. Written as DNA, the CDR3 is TGTGCCAGCAGCTTGCCTCCGGGACTAGCGGGGAAGATTACCTACGAGCAGTACTTC.

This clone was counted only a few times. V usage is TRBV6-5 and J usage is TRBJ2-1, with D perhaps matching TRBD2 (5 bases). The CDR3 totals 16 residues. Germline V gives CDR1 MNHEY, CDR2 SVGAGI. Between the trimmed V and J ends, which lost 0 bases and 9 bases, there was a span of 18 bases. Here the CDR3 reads CASSYSSGPLRSEQFF. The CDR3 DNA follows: TGTGCCAGCAGTTACTCCAGCGGACCGTTACGGAGTGAGCAGTTCTTC.

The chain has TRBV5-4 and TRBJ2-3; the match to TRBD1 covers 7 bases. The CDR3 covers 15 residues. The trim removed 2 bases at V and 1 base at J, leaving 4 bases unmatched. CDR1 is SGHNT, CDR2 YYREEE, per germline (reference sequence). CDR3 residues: CASSLGGVGTDTQYF. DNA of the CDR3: TGTGCCAGCAGCTTAGGGGGCGTAGGCACAGATACGCAGTATTTT.

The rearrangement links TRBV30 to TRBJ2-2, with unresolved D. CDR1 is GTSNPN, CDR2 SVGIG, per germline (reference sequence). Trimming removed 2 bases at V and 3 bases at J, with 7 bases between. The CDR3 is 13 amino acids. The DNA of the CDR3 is TGTGCCTGGAGTTGGCAGGACACCGGGGAGCTGTTTTTT. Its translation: CAWSWQDTGELFF.